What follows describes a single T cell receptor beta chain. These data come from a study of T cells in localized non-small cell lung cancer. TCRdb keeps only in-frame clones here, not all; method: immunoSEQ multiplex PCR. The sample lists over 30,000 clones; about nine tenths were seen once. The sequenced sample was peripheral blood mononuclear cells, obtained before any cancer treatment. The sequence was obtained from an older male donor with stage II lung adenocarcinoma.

CDR3 region: CASTAGQDYGYTF. CDR3 DNA: TGTGCCAGCACCGCCGGGCAGGACTATGGCTACACCTTC. The rearrangement uses TRBV6-5 and TRBJ1-2, with D unresolved. The V gene lost 7 bases and the J gene lost 3 bases, with 12 bases spanning the gap. The germline V gene encodes CDR1 MNHEY and CDR2 SVGAGI. This CDR3 has 13 residues.